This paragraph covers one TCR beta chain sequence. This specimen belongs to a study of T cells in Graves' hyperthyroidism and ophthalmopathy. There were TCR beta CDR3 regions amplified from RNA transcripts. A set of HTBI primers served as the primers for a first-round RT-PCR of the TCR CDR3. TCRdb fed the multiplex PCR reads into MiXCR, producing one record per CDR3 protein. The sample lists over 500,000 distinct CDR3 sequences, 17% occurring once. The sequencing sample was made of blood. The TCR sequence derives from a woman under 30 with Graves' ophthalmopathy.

In DNA, the CDR3 is TGCGCCAGCAGCGAAAATAGCGGGGGGTACGAGCAGTACTTC. This gives the protein CASSENSGGYEQYF. This chain connects TRBV10-2 to TRBJ2-7, with 10 bases matching TRBD2. The CDR3 totals 14 residues. CDR1 WSHSY and CDR2 SAAADI come from the germline V gene. Trimming at V came to 6 bases and at J to 4 bases, leaving 6 bases not matched to a gene.